The T cell receptor (beta chain) under discussion was sequenced for a study of long-term antiretroviral therapy in people with HIV (dated by TCRdb to the early 2020s). In terms of the full investigation: The earliest samples were collected roughly a decade before the 2015 WHO recommendation for immediate ART, at a time when ART was usually postponed until CD4 counts fell. A retrospective serial study tested whether ART initiation and durable HIV suppression were associated with changes in peripheral blood TRB repertoire composition and diversity. No cross-contamination during QIAcube processing was seen in test extractions of a monoclonal T-cell line run alongside 30 or so polyclonal samples. The cohort contributed about 190 cryopreserved PBMC samples from about 29 adults with confirmed HIV infection, collected serially over a mean of about 6 years (range 1-12). About 35% of the 30 participants with HIV were female. The full study reports these points: Expanded TRB clones identified before ART initiation dominated the repertoire across all time points, though the dominance fluctuated and decreased in many PLHIV after ART. Limited PBMC availability meant only the TCR beta chain was sequenced, without alpha chain pairing. Inferences about post-ART repertoire changes are limited because no data were available on ART adherence, viral resistance or therapy changes. The samples were dated from about 2004 to 2018, and the ART regimens that were used may be less effective than current ART regimens. Narrower CDR3 length ranges were observed in HIV repertoires than in controls, and an antigen-experienced repertoire with only a slight naive shift after ART was suggested by the network structure. Because pre-ART samples had limited cell numbers, unsorted PBMC were profiled rather than sorted CD4+ and CD8+ T cells. Starting ART was linked to a significant rise in TRB diversity, yet even after long-term ART the diversity remained significantly lower than in transplant donor controls.

From the cysteine through the phenylalanine, the CDR3 covers 13 amino acids. Of the read, only the CDR3 DNA is kept; its 39 bases are in frame from base 1. V gives up 2 bases and J gives up 0 bases, and the segment between their germline ends measures 4 bases. CDR1 and CDR2 (KGHSH, LQKENI) derive from the germline V gene. The immunoSEQ hsTCRB v3.0 assay was used at survey level resolution to sequence the TRB variable region. TRB sequencing targeted a depth of about 40,000-50,000 T-cell genomes per sample. TRB libraries were pooled and sequenced on an Illumina MiSeq using a v3 150-cycle kit. The authors processed their data as follows. Repertoire analysis was performed in R inside a reproducible Nextflow workflow that covered QC, data transformation and analysis. LymphoSeq2, an R package for exploring AIRR-Seq data, was used to implement the custom analyses. A handful of samples that produced fewer than 5000 total TRB sequences were removed, so some 190 HIV repertoires were analyzed. Among the approximately 190 HIV repertoires that were kept, 59 were collected before ART initiation and under 150 were collected after ART initiation. Each repertoire was downsampled to 5000 TRB nucleotide sequences, and summary statistics were averaged across 100 downsampling iterations. TRB sequences were retained for analysis only if CDR3 regions of at least seven amino acids were present. Diversity was assessed using a clonality score derived from Shannon entropy and using the Gini coefficient. In repertoire networks, the top 5000 CDR3 amino acid sequences were linked whenever an edit distance of one separated two sequences. For TRB CDR3 amino acid sequences, antigen specificity groups and MHC restriction were predicted with GLIPH2. To flag known CMV, EBV, HIV or tissue antigen associations, CDR3 amino acid sequences were matched against VDJdb and McPAS-TCR. Pre-ART, post-ART and control groups were compared with Wilcoxon signed-rank tests and Holm-Bonferroni correction. The clones in this table, taken by TCRdb from immuneACCESS, are in-frame only. Not every clone is retained; where verified, under half of the shortfall comes from an unresolved V gene, and the cause of the rest is unknown. The V and J calls and clone size are taken from that table; D and trimming were inferred from the DNA. The table for this sample lists around 11,000 clones; around 89% of them were counted only once. The ten most abundant clones make up around 21% of the sample.

About this clone itself: No cognate antigen has been identified for it. Per-base qualities were not stored, and no clone one base away is much larger.

Inclusion was restricted to participants for whom at least one PBMC sample before ART initiation and at least two post-ART samples were available. Every participant with HIV received treatment in the United States of America. Cryopreserved samples of about 0.95-10 million PBMC were thawed and washed before DNA extraction. At the time of the earliest PBMC sample, participants with HIV were aged between about 20 and 55 years. PBMC samples were contributed by each participant from 1-4 timepoints before ART initiation and 2-8 timepoints after ART initiation, with a median of 7 samples. For every participant, serial HIV viral load, CD4+ T-cell count, ART history and demographic data were obtained. Genomic DNA was extracted from unsorted PBMC with a Qiagen kit on a QIAcube, with processing performed in batches of 12 samples.

The receptor was isolated from a middle-aged woman with HIV. The chain was built from TRBV18 and TRBJ1-1; the D segment cannot be called with confidence. Source: unsorted PBMCs, taken 0.2 years before starting antiretroviral therapy. The DNA sequence reads TGTGCCAGCTCACCAGGGGTGAACACTGAAGCTTTCTTT. The encoded protein is CASSPGVNTEAFF.